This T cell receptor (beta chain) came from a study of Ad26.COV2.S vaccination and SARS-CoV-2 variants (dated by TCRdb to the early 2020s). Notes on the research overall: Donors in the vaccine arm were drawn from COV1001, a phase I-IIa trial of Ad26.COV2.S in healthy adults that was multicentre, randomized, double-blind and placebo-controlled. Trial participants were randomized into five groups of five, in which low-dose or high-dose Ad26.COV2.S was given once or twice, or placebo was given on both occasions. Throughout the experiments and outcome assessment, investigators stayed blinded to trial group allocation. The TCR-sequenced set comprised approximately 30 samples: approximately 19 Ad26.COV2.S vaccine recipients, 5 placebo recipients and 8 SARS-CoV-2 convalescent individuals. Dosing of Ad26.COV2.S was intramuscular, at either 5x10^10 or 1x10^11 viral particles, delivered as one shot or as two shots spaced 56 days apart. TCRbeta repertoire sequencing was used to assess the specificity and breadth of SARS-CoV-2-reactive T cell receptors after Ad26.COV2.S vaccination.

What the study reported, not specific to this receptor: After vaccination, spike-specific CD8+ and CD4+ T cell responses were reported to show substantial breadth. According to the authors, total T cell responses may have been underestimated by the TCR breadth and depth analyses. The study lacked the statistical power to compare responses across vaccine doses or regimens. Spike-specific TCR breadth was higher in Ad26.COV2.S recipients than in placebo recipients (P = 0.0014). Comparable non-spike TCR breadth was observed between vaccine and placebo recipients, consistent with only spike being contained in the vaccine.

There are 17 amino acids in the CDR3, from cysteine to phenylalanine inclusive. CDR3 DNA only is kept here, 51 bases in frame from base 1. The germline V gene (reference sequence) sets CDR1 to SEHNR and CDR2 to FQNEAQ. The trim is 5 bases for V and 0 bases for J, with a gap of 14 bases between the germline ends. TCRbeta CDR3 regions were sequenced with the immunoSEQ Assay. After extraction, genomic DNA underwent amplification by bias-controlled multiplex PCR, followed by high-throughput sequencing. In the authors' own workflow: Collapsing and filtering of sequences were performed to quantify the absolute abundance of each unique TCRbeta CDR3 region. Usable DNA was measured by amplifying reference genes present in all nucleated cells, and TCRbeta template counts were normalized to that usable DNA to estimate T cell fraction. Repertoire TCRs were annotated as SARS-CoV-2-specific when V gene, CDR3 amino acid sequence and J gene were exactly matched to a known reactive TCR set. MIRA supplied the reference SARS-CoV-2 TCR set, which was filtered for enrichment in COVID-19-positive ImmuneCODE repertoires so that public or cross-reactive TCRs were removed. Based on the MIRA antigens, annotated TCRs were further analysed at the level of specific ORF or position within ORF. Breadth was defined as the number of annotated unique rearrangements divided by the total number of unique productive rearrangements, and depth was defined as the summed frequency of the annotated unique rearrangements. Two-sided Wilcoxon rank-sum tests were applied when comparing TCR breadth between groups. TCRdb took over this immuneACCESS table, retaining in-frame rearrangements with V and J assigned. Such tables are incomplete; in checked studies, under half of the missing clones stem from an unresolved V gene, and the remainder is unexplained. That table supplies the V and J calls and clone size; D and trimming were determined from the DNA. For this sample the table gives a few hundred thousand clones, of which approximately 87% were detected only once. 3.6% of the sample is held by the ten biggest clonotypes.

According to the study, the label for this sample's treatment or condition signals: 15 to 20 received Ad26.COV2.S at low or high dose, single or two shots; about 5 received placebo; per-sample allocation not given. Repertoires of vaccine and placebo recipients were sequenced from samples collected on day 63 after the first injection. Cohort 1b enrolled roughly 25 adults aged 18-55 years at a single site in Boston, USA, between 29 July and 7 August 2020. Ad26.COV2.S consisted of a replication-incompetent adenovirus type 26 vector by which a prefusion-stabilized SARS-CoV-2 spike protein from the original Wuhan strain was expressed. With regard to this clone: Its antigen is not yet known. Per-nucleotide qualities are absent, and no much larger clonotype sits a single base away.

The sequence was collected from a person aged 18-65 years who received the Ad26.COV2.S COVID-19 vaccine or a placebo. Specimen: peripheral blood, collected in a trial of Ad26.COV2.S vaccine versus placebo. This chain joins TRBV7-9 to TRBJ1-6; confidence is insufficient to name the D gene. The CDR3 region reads CASSLDSAGSYNSPLHF. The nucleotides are TGTGCCAGCAGCCTGGATAGCGCGGGCTCCTATAATTCACCCCTCCACTTT.